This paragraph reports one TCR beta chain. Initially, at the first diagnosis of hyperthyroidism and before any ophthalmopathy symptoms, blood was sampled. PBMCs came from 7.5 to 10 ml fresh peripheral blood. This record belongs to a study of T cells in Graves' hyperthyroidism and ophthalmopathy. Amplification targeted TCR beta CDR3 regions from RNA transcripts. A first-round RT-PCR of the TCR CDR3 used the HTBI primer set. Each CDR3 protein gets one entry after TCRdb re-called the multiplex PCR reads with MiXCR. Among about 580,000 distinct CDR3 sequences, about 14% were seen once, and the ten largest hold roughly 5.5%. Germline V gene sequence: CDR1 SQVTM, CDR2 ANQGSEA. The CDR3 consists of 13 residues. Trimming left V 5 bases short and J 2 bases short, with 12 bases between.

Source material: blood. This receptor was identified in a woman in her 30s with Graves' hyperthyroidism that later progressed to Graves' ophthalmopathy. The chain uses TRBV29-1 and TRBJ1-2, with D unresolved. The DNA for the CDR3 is TGCAGCGTTAACGAATCTCGAAACTATGGCTACACCTTC. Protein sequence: CSVNESRNYGYTF.